This T cell receptor beta chain was captured by sequencing in a study of shared clonotypes between healthy human individuals. This clone showed up just once. This table comes from immunoSEQ multiplex PCR, and its TCRdb copy is limited to in-frame clones, with some not included. The top ten hold roughly 0.13% of the sample, which has roughly 2 million clones, 90% to 97% seen once. The CDR3 spans 16 residues. The V end was cut by 2 bases, the J end by 6 bases, with 16 bases between. The germline V gene encodes CDR1 SEHNR and CDR2 FQNEAQ (reference sequence). The TCR was taken from a man younger than 35 in good health. The source material was naive CD4+ T cells sorted from blood. Subset defined: CD45RA+ positively selected. The chain recombines TRBV7-9 with TRBJ1-4, with D unclear. The DNA for the CDR3 is TGTGCCAGCAGCTTAAGGAGGACGGGTGGAGATGAAAAACTGTTTTTT. Amino acid sequence: CASSLRRTGGDEKLFF.